Below are 29 T cell receptor beta chains sequenced from a single sample in a study of OX40 agonist ivuxolimab in advanced cancers. Produced via immunoSEQ multiplex PCR; TCRdb's table is partial and in-frame only. The profile shows nearly 70,000 clones, over 75% of them singletons. This specimen consisted of CD4+ or CD8+ T cells sorted from blood, obtained in a trial of the OX40 agonist ivuxolimab. The origin of the receptors is an adult with an advanced solid tumor such as melanoma, head and neck, liver or kidney cancer.

The chain recombines TRBV7-3 with TRBJ1-2; D is unresolved. Between the trimmed V and J ends, which lost 2 bases and 3 bases, there was a span of 10 bases. The germline V gene encodes CDR1 SGHTA and CDR2 FQGTGA. The CDR3 length is 14 residues. CDR3 loop: CASSLVGQDYGYTF. DNA for the CDR3: TGTGCCAGCAGCTTAGTAGGGCAGGACTATGGCTACACCTTC.

This chain uses TRBV19 with TRBJ1-4; D unclear. Germline V gene sequence: CDR1 LNHDA, CDR2 SQIVND (reference sequence). The CDR3 sequence is 12 residues long. V was pared by 7 bases and J by 8 bases, with 11 bases between. In DNA form, the CDR3 reads TGTGCCAGTACCTCAATAGAAGAAAAACTGTTTTTT. Translation gives CASTSIEEKLFF.

The chain couples TRBV9 to TRBJ1-2; TRBD1 aligns across 10 bases. The CDR3 loop spans 15 amino acids. Per germline, CDR1 SGDLS and CDR2 YYNGEE. Losses at the gene ends were 0 bases for V and 5 bases for J; bases not matched to a gene: 4. CDR3 in amino acids: CASSVEGGQGYGYTF. CDR3 in DNA: TGTGCCAGCAGCGTAGAGGGGGGACAGGGGTATGGCTACACCTTC.

The chain is built from TRBV7-2 and TRBJ2-1; tentatively, D is TRBD1 (6 bases). CDR3 length equals 15 residues. V lost 5 bases and J 8 bases, leaving 19 bases between the germline ends. In germline, CDR1 is SGHTA, CDR2 FQGNSA. DNA for the CDR3: TGTGCCAGCAGCCCAATCGTGGCAGGGGCCTATGAGCAGTTCTTC. Amino acids: CASSPIVAGAYEQFF. The full variable domain, in which reference TRBV7-2 and TRBJ2-1 provide the parts outside the CDR3, is GAGVSQSPSNKVTEKGKDVELRCDPISGHTALYWYRQSLGQGLEFLIYFQGNSAPDKSGLPSDRFSAERTGGSVSTLTIQRTQQEDSAVYLCASSPIVAGAYEQFFGPGTRLTVL.

The V and J genes are TRBV11-3 and TRBJ2-3, with 16 bases that match TRBD2. Losses at the gene ends were 5 bases for V and 2 bases for J; bases not matched to a gene: 13. CDR1 SGHNT and CDR2 YENEEA come from the germline V gene. The CDR3 extends over 20 amino acids. CDR3 region: CASSPHITGLAGGPTDTQYF. The CDR3 bases are TGTGCCAGCAGCCCGCACATAACGGGACTAGCGGGAGGGCCCACAGATACGCAGTATTTT.

The V call is TRBV28, the J call TRBJ2-7; 7 nucleotides agree with TRBD2. The germline CDR1 and CDR2 sequences are MDHEN and SYDVKM. With 3 bases clipped from V and 1 base from J, the junction kept 12 bases outside the gene matches. The CDR3 is made up of 17 amino acids. The CDR3 is CASSFEPGAGFSYEQYF. The DNA of the CDR3 is TGTGCCAGCAGTTTCGAGCCGGGAGCGGGGTTTTCCTACGAGCAGTACTTC. Full variable domain (outside the CDR3, taken from reference TRBV28 and TRBJ2-7): DVKVTQSSRYLVKRTGEKVFLECVQDMDHENMFWYRQDPGLGLRLIYFSYDVKMKEKGDIPEGYSVSREKKERFSLILESASTNQTSMYLCASSFEPGAGFSYEQYFGPGTRLTVT.

The CDR3 coding sequence is TGTGCCAGCAGTTTCTCCCGGACTAGCGGGGACAACAATGAGCAGTTCTTC. It is translated as CASSFSRTSGDNNEQFF. The chain recombines TRBV27 with TRBJ2-1; 12 bases line up with TRBD2. The junction had 8 bases not matched to a gene; V was cut back by 3 bases and J by 5 bases. Germline assignment: CDR1 MNHEY and CDR2 SMNVEV (reference sequence). The CDR3 runs to 17 residues.

This clone has a handful of counts. This chain uses TRBV7-9 with TRBJ2-7; D is possibly TRBD2 (6 bases). The V gene's germline CDR1 is SEHNR and CDR2 FQNEAQ (reference sequence). The length of the CDR3 is 12 residues. The ends were cut back, 3 bases at V and 6 bases at J, with 9 bases in the middle. CDR3 nucleotides: TGTGCCAGCAGCTTGTACGGGGGCGAGCAGTACTTC. It specifies CASSLYGGEQYF.

This chain joins TRBV5-1 and TRBJ2-2; weak D call: TRBD1 (5 bases). This CDR3 comprises 16 residues. Looked up from germline, CDR1 is SGHRS and CDR2 is YFSETQ. With 0 bases removed from V and 2 bases from J, the gap between germline ends came to 11 bases. CDR3 DNA sequence: TGCGCCAGCAGCTTGGGTGCAGGGCTCAACACCGGGGAGCTGTTTTTT. Protein sequence: CASSLGAGLNTGELFF.

The CDR3 DNA sequence: TGTGCCAGCAGCTTGGAGGGGTGGGGAAATCAGCCCCAGCATTTT. It codes for CASSLEGWGNQPQHF. This chain joins TRBV5-8 and TRBJ1-5; tentatively, D is TRBD1 (5 bases). There are 15 residues in the CDR3. CDR1 is SGHTS, CDR2 YDEGEE, per germline. Trimming stripped 0 bases from V and 4 bases from J, with 11 bases between.

The chain employs TRBV2 and TRBJ1-6; the match to TRBD1 covers 10 bases. The germline V gene has CDR1 SNHLY and CDR2 FYNNEI. Losses at the gene ends were 5 bases for V and 6 bases for J; bases not matched to a gene: 4. This CDR3 has 15 residues. Here the CDR3 DNA reads TGTGCCAGCAGTATACGACAGGGGGCTAATTCACCCCTCCACTTT. Amino acids: CASSIRQGANSPLHF.

This chain joins TRBV29-1 and TRBJ1-1; 9 nucleotides align to TRBD1. There are 13 residues in the CDR3. The V gene end was trimmed by 6 bases and the J gene end by 2 bases; junction bases not matched to a gene: 4. Germline V gene data show CDR1 as SQVTM and CDR2 as ANQGSEA. The CDR3 spells CSVGTGFNTEAFF. The DNA for the CDR3 is TGCAGCGTGGGGACAGGGTTCAACACTGAAGCTTTCTTT.

This chain connects TRBV7-9 to TRBJ2-5, with 7 nucleotides matching TRBD1. The CDR3 loop spans 12 amino acids. The germline gives CDR1 SEHNR, CDR2 FQNEAQ (reference sequence). J gave up 11 bases and V 2 bases, and 5 bases lay outside the gene matches. The CDR3 nucleotides read TGTGCCAGCAGCTTAAACCAGGGGGAGCAGTACTTC. Translation gives CASSLNQGEQYF.

The genes are TRBV11-2 and TRBJ1-1; D gene ambiguous. The germline V and J ends were trimmed by 3 bases and 10 bases, with 9 bases remaining between them. This CDR3 contains 11 residues. In germline, CDR1 is SGHAT, CDR2 FQNNGV. CDR3 in DNA: TGTGCCAGCAGCTTGGATTCTGCAGCTTTCTTT. The encoded protein is CASSLDSAAFF.

The chain joins TRBV6-5 to TRBJ2-7; no definite D call. Germline CDR1 MNHEY, CDR2 SVGAGI. CDR3 length: 14 residues. Trimming took 2 bases from V and 2 from J, leaving 10 bases between them. The CDR3 nucleotides are TGTGCCAGCAGTTACGGCCCTACCCCCTACGAGCAGTACTTC. This sequence encodes CASSYGPTPYEQYF.

This rearrangement joins TRBV28 to TRBJ1-1; D possibly corresponds to TRBD1 (5 bases). Germline V gives CDR1 MDHEN, CDR2 SYDVKM. Trimming cost V 3 bases and J 0 bases, with 11 bases left between them. The CDR3 is 15 residues long. Here the CDR3 DNA reads TGTGCCAGCAGTTTTCCGGGGACCCTGAACACTGAAGCTTTCTTT. Its protein product is CASSFPGTLNTEAFF. Supplemented by reference TRBV28 and TRBJ1-1, the full variable domain reads DVKVTQSSRYLVKRTGEKVFLECVQDMDHENMFWYRQDPGLGLRLIYFSYDVKMKEKGDIPEGYSVSREKKERFSLILESASTNQTSMYLCASSFPGTLNTEAFFGQGTRLTVV.

J is TRBJ1-6 and V is TRBV7-2, with a weak D call TRBD1 (5 bases). The germline CDR1 and CDR2 sequences are SGHTA and FQGNSA. V dropped 6 bases and J dropped 13 bases, with 16 bases sitting between them. The CDR3 is 13 amino acids. CDR3 bases: TGTGCCAGCAGGCGGGACGGTTTAGGGCCCCTCCACTTT. Translating it yields CASRRDGLGPLHF. Full variable domain (outside the CDR3, taken from reference TRBV7-2 and TRBJ1-6): GAGVSQSPSNKVTEKGKDVELRCDPISGHTALYWYRQSLGQGLEFLIYFQGNSAPDKSGLPSDRFSAERTGGSVSTLTIQRTQQEDSAVYLCASRRDGLGPLHFGNGTRLTVT.

The CDR3, as DNA: TGTGCCAGCGGGGTCTATTACTCCGAGCAGTACTTC. It yields the protein CASGVYYSEQYF. The chain has TRBV7-2 and TRBJ2-7; D is unresolved. Trimming pared 8 bases from V and 6 bases from J, leaving 14 bases between. The CDR3 extends over 12 amino acids. Germline CDR1 is SGHTA and CDR2 is FQGNSA.

The rearrangement joins TRBV5-6 to TRBJ2-2; D is unclear. V lost 4 bases, J lost 2 bases, and 3 bases lay in between. This CDR3 is built from 12 residues. Per germline, CDR1 SGHDT and CDR2 YYEEEE. The CDR3 spells CASSPNTGELFF. CDR3 coding DNA: TGTGCCAGCAGCCCTAACACCGGGGAGCTGTTTTTT.

V is TRBV28 and J is TRBJ1-2; D is undetermined. With 8 bases removed from V and 5 bases from J, the gap between germline ends came to 6 bases. Germline CDR1 reads MDHEN; CDR2 reads SYDVKM. The CDR3 runs 10 residues. CDR3 amino acids: CASRLYGYTF. In nucleotides, the CDR3 is TGTGCCAGCCGCCTGTATGGCTACACCTTC.

The chain employs TRBV6-4 and TRBJ1-5, with unresolved D. V dropped 4 bases and J dropped 8 bases, with 6 bases sitting between them. The CDR3 is 11 residues long. Germline V gene data show CDR1 as MRHNA and CDR2 as SNTAGT. CDR3 loop: CASSVKKPQHF. Written as DNA, the CDR3 is TGTGCCAGCAGTGTAAAGAAGCCCCAGCATTTT.

The rearrangement links TRBV6-6 to TRBJ1-4, with D perhaps matching TRBD1 (5 bases). Germline V gives CDR1 MNHNY, CDR2 SVGAGI (reference sequence). The ends were cut back, 10 bases at V and 2 bases at J, with 20 bases in the middle. This CDR3 has 16 amino acids. CDR3 coding DNA: TGTGCCACTATTATGGGGGGTTTGGAGACTAATGAAAAACTGTTTTTT. The encoded protein is CATIMGGLETNEKLFF.

The chain combines TRBV13 with TRBJ2-6; the match to TRBD1 covers 7 bases. Germline CDR1 and CDR2: PRHDT and FYEKMQ (reference sequence). CDR3 length equals 15 residues. The V gene end was trimmed by 5 bases and the J gene end by 0 bases; junction bases not matched to a gene: 1. CDR3 sequence: CASSRQGSGANVLTF. The CDR3 nucleotides are TGTGCCAGCAGCCGACAGGGCTCTGGGGCCAACGTCCTGACTTTC.

CDR3 DNA: TGTGCCAGCAGTTTAACCGGACAGGGGATAAACGAGCAGTACTTC. It translates to CASSLTGQGINEQYF. This chain joins TRBV28 and TRBJ2-7; 9 nucleotides agree with TRBD1. Germline CDR1 MDHEN, CDR2 SYDVKM. This CDR3 region has 15 residues. After removal of 2 bases from V and 5 bases from J, the junction contained 7 bases not matched to a gene.

This clone was seen just once. The same CDR3 can be traced to other DNA sequences in this sample. This chain links TRBV7-3 with TRBJ2-1, with 8 bases matching TRBD2. Germline V gene lookup returns CDR1 SGHTA and CDR2 FQGTGA. There are 15 residues in the CDR3. J was trimmed by 2 bases and V by 0 bases; bases with no gene match: 0. CDR3 nucleotides: TGTGCCAGCAGCTTAACTAGCGGGACCTACAATGAGCAGTTCTTC. It yields the protein CASSLTSGTYNEQFF.

V gene TRBV6-5 combines with J gene TRBJ2-3, with D maybe TRBD2 (6 bases). Germline loops: CDR1 MNHEY, CDR2 SVGAGI. The V gene lost 8 bases and the J gene lost 0 bases, with 9 bases spanning the gap. This CDR3 contains 13 residues. CDR3 amino acids: CASRDFSTDTQYF. The CDR3 coding sequence is TGTGCCAGCCGGGACTTTAGCACAGATACGCAGTATTTT.

This clone was recorded only once. J is TRBJ2-3 and V is TRBV7-9; D ambiguous. Trimming stripped 0 bases from V and 6 bases from J, with 19 bases between. The length of the CDR3 is 17 residues. Germline V gene data show CDR1 as SEHNR and CDR2 as FQNEAQ (reference sequence). The CDR3 loop is CASSLAGSSSRQDTQYF. The CDR3 DNA sequence: TGTGCCAGCAGCTTAGCGGGCTCATCCTCTCGTCAGGATACGCAGTATTTT.

The chain has TRBV7-6 and TRBJ2-2; D is unresolved. Trimming stripped 5 bases from V and 0 bases from J, with 7 bases between. CDR3 length: 14 amino acids. Germline CDR1 SGHVS, CDR2 FNYEAQ. CDR3 sequence: CASSVTTNTGELFF. CDR3 DNA sequence: TGTGCCAGCAGCGTTACAACGAACACCGGGGAGCTGTTTTTT. The full variable domain, its missing parts supplied by reference TRBV7-6 and TRBJ2-2, is GAGVSQSPRYKVTKRGQDVALRCDPISGHVSLYWYRQALGQGPEFLTYFNYEAQQDKSGLPNDRFSAERPEGSISTLTIQRTEQRDSAMYRCASSVTTNTGELFFGEGSRLTVL.

V and J are TRBV1 and TRBJ2-1; the table's D call, TRBD2, was not checked against the DNA. TRBV1 is an annotated pseudogene. This CDR3 has 14 amino acids. CDR3: CTSSQVLVRNEQFF. CDR3 nucleotide sequence: TGCACCAGCAGCCAAGTCCTAGTGCGCAATGAGCAGTTCTTC.